This TCR beta chain was captured by sequencing in a study of cytomegalovirus exposure and HLA in healthy donors. Whole-study findings and limits: Most of the CMV-associated TCR beta chains (in a later analysis) appeared to be HLA-restricted.

The germline V gene has CDR1 SNHLY and CDR2 FYNNEI. V lost 6 bases and J lost 0, with 15 bases in between. The CDR3 totals 16 residues. In the case of this clone: Its antigen is undetermined.

The PCR employed 60 Vbeta primers together with 13 Jbeta primers. Assay: immunoSEQ multiplex PCR; the TCRdb copy retains only in-frame clones and omits some. The sample carries around 190,000 clones, about 82% recorded once. Sequencing input: PBMCs. The chain uses TRBV2 and TRBJ2-1; a weak D match, TRBD1 (6 bases). The clonotype originates from a woman between 50 and 59 years old in good health and CMV-seronegative. The CDR3 reads CASRGDTRSSYNEQFF. The CDR3 DNA reads as TGTGCCAGCAGGGGGGACACTAGGAGCTCCTACAATGAGCAGTTCTTC.